The rows below give T cell receptor beta chains drawn from one sample of a study of blood T cell repertoires in COVID-19. Sequenced by immunoSEQ multiplex PCR; TCRdb stores in-frame clones only, minus some. Counted here are some 430,000 clones, 90% occurring once; the ten biggest clones make up more than 0.55%. Sequences were obtained from PBMCs or T cells enriched from blood (not recorded which). The source is a man aged 18 to 30 who had recovered from COVID-19. The CDR3 runs from the conserved cysteine through the conserved F or W. D genes are given only for firm matches. Not every row has a clone size; where given, it reads once, few, many or a size class.

TRBJ2-2 TRBV27 . . CASSEVSPPGELFF TGTGCCAGCAGTGAAGTGAGTCCCCCTGGGGAGCTGTTTTTT
TRBJ1-5 TRBV2 . . CASSETWQINQPQHF TGTGCCAGCAGTGAAACGTGGCAGATCAATCAGCCCCAGCATTTT
TRBJ2-2 TRBV10-3 . TRBD1 CAIRDTGTAGELFF TGTGCCATCAGGGATACCGGGACAGCCGGGGAGCTGTTTTTT
TRBJ2-7 TRBV9 . . CASSPGGGRAGEQYF TGTGCCAGCAGCCCAGGGGGCGGGAGGGCAGGCGAGCAGTACTTC
TRBJ2-1 TRBV29-1 once TRBD2 CSVDKGAGLTPDDEQFF TGCAGCGTTGATAAGGGAGCGGGACTTACCCCGGACGATGAGCAGTTCTTC
TRBJ2-1 TRBV7-9 . . CASSSLLKGGNEQFF TGTGCCAGCAGCTCACTCTTGAAAGGGGGTAATGAGCAGTTCTTC
TRBJ2-5 TRBV5-6 once TRBD2 CASSIGLAGVGQQETQYF TGTGCCAGCAGCATTGGACTAGCGGGAGTTGGACAACAAGAGACCCAGTACTTC
TRBJ1-4 TRBV19 . . CASSIGRQGRINEKLFF TGTGCCAGTAGTATAGGTCGGCAGGGAAGGATCAATGAAAAACTGTTTTTT
TRBJ2-7 TRBV5-8 . . CASSLGSLRSSYEQYF TGTGCCAGCAGCTTGGGGAGCCTCCGGAGCTCCTACGAGCAGTACTTC
TRBJ2-7 TRBV6-2/TRBV6-3 . TRBD1 CASSWDRGAQYF TGTGCCAGCAGTTGGGACAGGGGTGCGCAGTACTTC
TRBJ2-1 TRBV12-3/TRBV12-4 once . CASTMDSKNEQFF TGTGCCAGCACCATGGACAGCAAGAATGAGCAGTTCTTC
TRBJ2-1 TRBV21-1 . . CASSKDSGRNDEQFF TGTGCCAGCAGCAAAGATAGCGGGAGGAACGATGAGCAGTTCTTC
TRBJ1-2 TRBV28 . . CASSSTVLYTF TGTGCCAGCAGTTCTACCGTCTTATACACCTTC
TRBJ2-7 TRBV11-2 . TRBD1 CASSQGDRAGPYEQYF TGTGCCAGCAGCCAGGGGGACAGGGCGGGCCCCTACGAGCAGTACTTC
TRBJ2-7 TRBV3-1/TRBV3-2 once TRBD1 CASSPRRGGPYEQYF TGTGCCAGCAGCCCCCGGAGAGGGGGCCCCTACGAGCAGTACTTC
TRBJ2-1 TRBV15 many TRBD2 CATSAQPGLVLVNEQFF TGTGCCACCAGCGCTCAACCGGGACTAGTTTTGGTTAATGAGCAGTTCTTC
TRBJ2-1 TRBV7-3 . TRBD1 CASSPGQGGANEQFF TGTGCCAGCAGCCCCGGACAGGGGGGTGCAAATGAGCAGTTCTTC
TRBJ1-1 TRBV7-9 few . CASSLSPGGRRSFF TGTGCCAGCAGCTTATCCCCCGGGGGACGAAGATCTTTCTTT
TRBJ1-1 TRBV6-5 . . CASSSQGNTEAFF TGTGCCAGCAGTTCACAGGGAAACACTGAAGCTTTCTTT
TRBJ2-1 TRBV15 . TRBD2 CATSRGVGGASYNEQFF TGTGCCACCAGCAGAGGTGTCGGGGGGGCCTCCTACAATGAGCAGTTCTTC
TRBJ1-4 TRBV15 . . CATSRDKLREKLFF TGTGCCACCAGCAGAGATAAACTAAGGGAAAAACTGTTTTTT
TRBJ1-4 TRBV5-1 . TRBD1 CASSSDRYNEKLFF TGCGCCAGCAGCTCGGACAGGTATAATGAAAAACTGTTTTTT
TRBJ1-6 TRBV30 . TRBD1 CAWIARGIGNSPLHF TGTGCCTGGATAGCCAGGGGGATTGGTAATTCACCCCTCCACTTT
TRBJ2-3 TRBV10-3 . TRBD1 CASLGDREPDTQYF TGTGCCAGCCTTGGGGACAGGGAACCAGATACGCAGTATTTT
TRBJ1-4 TRBV5-5 . TRBD1 CASSLWGQINEKLFF TGTGCCAGCAGCTTGTGGGGACAGATTAATGAAAAACTGTTTTTT
TRBJ2-1 TRBV7-7 . . CASAPTQINEQFF TGTGCCTCAGCCCCGACACAGATCAATGAGCAGTTCTTC
TRBJ2-1 TRBV2 . TRBD2 CASTTSRGGASYNEQFF TGTGCCAGCACCACCTCTCGCGGGGGGGCCTCCTACAATGAGCAGTTCTTC
TRBJ2-5 TRBV4-2 . TRBD2 CASSPHGSSGRAWGETQYF TGTGCCAGCAGCCCCCACGGTTCTAGCGGGAGGGCCTGGGGAGAGACCCAGTACTTC
TRBJ1-4 TRBV9 . TRBD1 CASSPRTGGRGNEKLFF TGTGCCAGCAGCCCCCGGACAGGGGGTAGGGGTAATGAAAAACTGTTTTTT
TRBJ2-1 TRBV14 once . CASSQLGTLNEQFF TGTGCCAGCAGCCAACTCGGGACTCTCAATGAGCAGTTCTTC
TRBJ1-1 TRBV6-5 . . CASSPRAGGEAFF TGTGCCAGCAGTCCCCGCGCGGGGGGCGAAGCTTTCTTT
TRBJ1-1 TRBV28 . . CASITLGRNTEAFF TGTGCCAGCATCACGCTTGGGAGGAACACTGAAGCTTTCTTT
TRBJ1-5 TRBV27 . . CASSTRRGGMPQHF TGTGCCAGCAGTACCCGTAGGGGGGGGATGCCCCAGCATTTT
TRBJ1-1 TRBV3-1/TRBV3-2 . TRBD1 CASRPLGQGAANTEAFF TGTGCCAGCAGGCCACTAGGACAGGGGGCAGCCAACACTGAAGCTTTCTTT
TRBJ2-5 TRBV7-2 . . CASSSHRVPRAQYF TGTGCCAGCAGCTCCCACCGGGTCCCGAGGGCCCAGTACTTC
TRBJ2-1 TRBV9 . TRBD2 CASSVSGLAGGSEQFF TGTGCCAGCAGCGTCTCGGGGCTAGCGGGAGGTAGTGAGCAGTTCTTC
TRBJ2-1 TRBV24-1 . TRBD1 CATSPQGDKQFF TGTGCCACCAGTCCCCAGGGGGACAAGCAGTTCTTC